These 25 T cell receptor beta chains were all obtained from the same sample, sequenced in a study of molecular identifiers for immune sequencing clone quantification. From the PCR reads, TCRdb called clonotypes with MiXCR, one entry per CDR3 protein. Here the sample spans tens of thousands of distinct CDR3 sequences, roughly a sixth being singletons. The sequenced material came from naive CD8+ T cells from blood, with Jurkat cell RNA spiked in. The subset is: FACS-sorted CD8+CD4-CCR7+CD45RA+ naive T cells. These receptors came from a human donor in good health. Some libraries in this study had Jurkat cell RNA spiked in.

This clonotype was seen repeatedly, ten times or more. The CDR3 DNA follows: TGCGCCAGCAGCCAAGATATGACAGGGGCCGGTGGAAACACCATATATTTT. Translated, it gives CASSQDMTGAGGNTIYF. V gene TRBV4-3 combines with J gene TRBJ1-3, with 8 bases fitting TRBD1. Per the germline V gene, CDR1 is LGHNA and CDR2 is YSLEER. V was clipped by 0 bases and J by 3 bases; unmatched bases: 7. The CDR3 runs to 17 residues.

About this clonotype: A read error may be the cause here, since a much bigger clone is one base away. Here the CDR3 omits its conserved ending phenylalanine or tryptophan, so a read error is the likely source. The rearrangement uses TRBV27 and TRBJ2-2; D gene unclear. V lost 3 bases to trimming and J lost 6 bases, with 2 bases between them. In germline, CDR1 is MNHEY, CDR2 SMNVEV (reference sequence). The CDR3 loop spans 11 amino acids. CDR3 sequence (DNA): TGTGCCAGCAGTTTTGCCGGGGAGCTGTTTTTG. Its translation: CASSFAGELFL.

On this clonotype: Relative to the germline gene, one junction end is altered; a read error may explain this. The V and J genes are TRBV7-2 and TRBJ2-5; TRBD1 matches 8 bases. Germline V gives CDR1 SGHTA, CDR2 FQGNSA. The CDR3 has 16 residues. CDR3 DNA sequence: TGTGCCAGCAGCCCTATGTGGGGACAGGTCGGAGAGACCCTGTACTTC. Protein: CASSPMWGQVGETLYF. Variable domain in full (rest from reference TRBV7-2 and TRBJ2-5): GAGVSQSPSNKVTEKGKDVELRCDPISGHTALYWYRQSLGQGLEFLIYFQGNSAPDKSGLPSDRFSAERTGGSVSTLTIQRTQQEDSAVYLCASSPMWGQVGETLYFGPGTRLLVL.

The rearrangement joins TRBV10-3 to TRBJ2-3; 7 nucleotides agree with TRBD2. There are 14 residues in the CDR3. The V segment lost 4 bases and the J segment 4 bases; nucleotides outside the gene matches: 5. Per the germline V gene, CDR1 is ENHRY and CDR2 is SYGVKD. The CDR3 nucleotides read TGTGCCATCAGTGCGCTAGCGGTCCCAGATACGCAGTATTTT. It translates to CAISALAVPDTQYF.

This clonotype came up many times. The chain employs TRBV12-3 or TRBV12-4 and TRBJ1-2; 7 positions agree with TRBD1. This CDR3 spans 16 amino acids. V was clipped by 5 bases and J by 2 bases; unmatched bases: 11. CDR3 DNA sequence: TGTGCCAGCAGTCCCATGGCCGGGACAGCGAACTATGGCTACACCTTC. It codes for CASSPMAGTANYGYTF.

On this clonotype itself: A much larger clone differs from this one at a single base, so this may be a read error. This CDR3 is missing its conserved last phenylalanine or tryptophan, likely due to a read error. This chain links TRBV15 with TRBJ1-5; no clear D. The CDR3 length is 13 residues. With 3 bases removed from V and 0 bases from J, the gap between germline ends came to 3 bases. Germline loops: CDR1 LNHNV, CDR2 YYDKDF (reference sequence). CDR3 protein: CATSSDSNQPQHS. DNA for the CDR3: TGTGCCACCAGCAGCGATAGCAATCAGCCCCAGCATTCT.

A note on this clonotype: This sequence may be a read error, since a much larger clone differs from it by one base. The chain uses TRBV12-5 and TRBJ2-7, with D uncertain. The CDR3 loop spans 12 amino acids. Trimming left V 7 bases short and J 2 bases short, with 9 bases between. Germline CDR1 is LGHNT and CDR2 is FRNRAP. The CDR3 DNA is TGTGCTAGTGATGCCCCGCCCTACGAGCAGTACTTC. The encoded protein is CASDAPPYEQYF.

This clonotype has ten or more counts. The V gene is TRBV6-2 or TRBV6-3, the J gene TRBJ2-4, with D unresolved. Trimming took off 0 bases at V and 2 bases at J, with 17 bases between the two ends. This CDR3 is built from 18 residues. Looked up from germline, CDR1 is MNHEY and CDR2 is SVGEGT. The chain's CDR3 is CASSYSSAPRRSKNIQYF. The CDR3 DNA reads as TGTGCCAGCAGTTACTCTTCGGCCCCAAGACGGTCCAAAAACATTCAGTACTTC.

At least ten counts were recorded for this clonotype. The chain is built from TRBV19 and TRBJ2-3; TRBD1 agrees at 11 bases. The CDR3 runs 15 residues. Looked up from germline, CDR1 is LNHDA and CDR2 is SQIVND (reference sequence). The V segment lost 3 bases and the J segment 4 bases; nucleotides outside the gene matches: 3. In DNA, the CDR3 is TGTGCCAGTAGTATTTGGACAGGGGGCGCAGATACGCAGTATTTT. Amino acid sequence: CASSIWTGGADTQYF. The whole variable domain, remainder taken from reference TRBV19 and TRBJ2-3, is DGGITQSPKYLFRKEGQNVTLSCEQNLNHDAMYWYRQDPGQGLRLIYYSQIVNDFQKGDIAEGYSVSREKKESFPLTVTSAQKNPTAFYLCASSIWTGGADTQYFGPGTRLTVL.

This clonotype was seen ten or more times. The CDR3 bases are TGCGCCAGCAGCCTGCAGTGGGGTCTGGGGTACGAGCAGTACTTC. It yields the protein CASSLQWGLGYEQYF. The chain recombines TRBV4-1 with TRBJ2-7; D gene uncertain. The CDR3 has 15 amino acids. The V gene's germline CDR1 is MGHRA and CDR2 YSYEKL. V was cut by 4 bases and J by 4 bases, with 17 bases left in between.

This clonotype was detected ten times or more. V is TRBV4-3 and J is TRBJ2-3; TRBD2 aligns across 9 bases. The CDR3 length is 16 residues. Trimming removed 3 bases from V and 1 base from J; junction bases left unmatched: 5. CDR1 is LGHNA and CDR2 is YSLEER in the germline V gene. The CDR3 sequence is CASSQWTSEGTDTQYF. DNA of the CDR3: TGCGCCAGCAGCCAGTGGACTAGCGAAGGCACAGATACGCAGTATTTT.

This clonotype was detected many times. The genes are TRBV21-1 and TRBJ2-2; TRBD1 is the table's D call and was not checked against the DNA. TRBV21-1 is a known pseudogene. The CDR3 has 15 amino acids. Here the CDR3 DNA reads TGTGCCAGCAGGGAGGTTGCGGGGCCCATCGGGGAGCTGTTTTTT. This encodes CASREVAGPIGELFF.

This clonotype was counted between two and nine times. A read error is possible here, since a much larger clone lies one base away. This chain uses TRBV12-2 with TRBJ2-5; the D segment call TRBD1 is taken from the table without a DNA check. TRBV12-2 represents a pseudogene. The length of the CDR3 is 18 residues. CDR3 in amino acids: CASRIIQGRDPLQETQYF. For the CDR3, the DNA is TGTGCAAGTCGCATAATACAGGGGCGGGATCCACTTCAAGAGACCCAGTACTTC.

This clonotype was observed many times. The rearrangement links TRBV20-1 to TRBJ2-7; D call uncertain. Germline assignment: CDR1 DFQATT and CDR2 SNEGSKA (reference sequence). CDR3 size: 15 residues. Between the trimmed V and J ends, which lost 0 bases and 3 bases, there was a span of 15 bases. For the CDR3, the DNA is TGCAGTGCTAGAGATCGTTCGATAGGAGACTACGAGCAGTACTTC. Its protein is CSARDRSIGDYEQYF.

The sample holds many counts of this clonotype. The V call is TRBV5-6, the J call TRBJ2-1; no definite D call. V gave up 2 bases and J gave up 4 bases, with 16 bases separating them. Germline loops: CDR1 SGHDT, CDR2 YYEEEE. CDR3 length: 16 amino acids. The CDR3 region has the DNA TGTGCCAGCAGCTTTCCCGGCAGGAGCAAATACAATGAGCAGTTCTTC. This translates into CASSFPGRSKYNEQFF.

This clonotype was found many times. The rearrangement joins TRBV12-3 or TRBV12-4 to TRBJ2-3; no clear D. The V gene lost 2 bases and the J gene lost 0 bases, with 18 bases spanning the gap. The CDR3 totals 18 residues. The CDR3 sequence: CASSLKTVGSRSTDTQYF. The CDR3 nucleotides read TGTGCCAGCAGTTTAAAAACGGTGGGTAGCCGTAGCACAGATACGCAGTATTTT.

The rearrangement links TRBV7-9 to TRBJ1-1; no firm D call. The CDR3 covers 15 residues. The germline V and J ends were trimmed by 5 bases and 5 bases, with 18 bases remaining between them. The germline gives CDR1 SEHNR, CDR2 FQNEAQ (reference sequence). This chain's CDR3 is CASSPPRALGTEAFF. CDR3 coding DNA: TGTGCCAGCAGCCCCCCAAGGGCGTTGGGTACTGAAGCTTTCTTT.

This clonotype was counted at least ten times. The gene calls are TRBV9 and TRBJ2-3; D not resolved. Germline values: CDR1 SGDLS, CDR2 YYNGEE. CDR3 length: 14 residues. Trimming took 4 bases from V and 6 from J, leaving 15 bases between them. The CDR3 nucleotides read TGTGCCAGCAGCATAAGTAGGGCCCCGGATACGCAGTATTTT. Translated, it gives CASSISRAPDTQYF.

Points on this clonotype: A much larger clone differs from this one at a single base, so this may be a read error. CDR3 in amino acids: CASSTIQPTGELFF. The CDR3 DNA follows: TGTGCCAGCAGCACTATACAGCCCACCGGGGAGCTGTTTTTT. The genes are TRBV12-3 or TRBV12-4 and TRBJ2-2; D ambiguous. The CDR3 is 14 amino acids. The germline V and J ends were trimmed by 6 bases and 4 bases, with 12 bases remaining between them.

This clonotype has more than one count but fewer than ten. J is TRBJ2-1 and V is TRBV6-2 or TRBV6-3, with TRBD2 identical over 8 bases. J gave up 2 bases and V 2 bases, and 5 bases lay outside the gene matches. Germline CDR1 is MNHEY and CDR2 is SVGEGT. The CDR3 length is 16 residues. CDR3: CASSYLPSGPYNEQFF. In DNA form, the CDR3 reads TGTGCCAGCAGTTACCTCCCTAGCGGGCCCTACAATGAGCAGTTCTTC.

In the case of this clonotype: A clone one base away is much larger, so this may be a read error. The gene calls are TRBV4-1 and TRBJ2-4; perhaps TRBD2 as D (5 bases). There are 18 residues in the CDR3. The germline V gene has CDR1 MGHRA and CDR2 YSYEKL. DNA for the CDR3: TGCGCCAGCAGCCATCTGGCAGCAGGACCCCTAGCCAAAAACATTCAGCACTTC. It encodes CASSHLAAGPLAKNIQHF.

In this sample, this clonotype turned up many times. The chain employs TRBV19 and TRBJ1-5; maybe TRBD1 (6 bases). V gave up 3 bases and J gave up 2 bases, with 11 bases separating them. The germline V gene encodes CDR1 LNHDA and CDR2 SQIVND (reference sequence). The CDR3 is made up of 15 amino acids. The CDR3 DNA is TGTGCCAGTAGTATGTCGGGGGCCGGCAATCAGCCCCAGCATTTT. Amino acids: CASSMSGAGNQPQHF.

The CDR3 sequence: CASSLTAGATEAFF. In DNA form, the CDR3 reads TGTGCCAGCAGCTTGACAGCAGGCGCCACTGAAGCTTTCTTT. The V and J genes are TRBV5-6 and TRBJ1-1; D gene unclear. The germline gives CDR1 SGHDT, CDR2 YYEEEE. The V gene lost 1 base and the J gene lost 4 bases, with 11 bases spanning the gap. This CDR3 comprises 14 residues.

In its sample, this clonotype ranks as medium-sized (0.01 to 0.1%). This chain uses TRBV2 with TRBJ1-5, with 8 positions matching TRBD1. Germline V lookup: CDR1 SNHLY, CDR2 FYNNEI. CDR3 length: 12 residues. The ends lost 6 bases at V and 9 bases at J; junction bases unmatched: 4. The CDR3 nucleotides read TGTGCCAGCAGCTGGACAGGGCCGCCCCAGCATTTT. This codes for CASSWTGPPQHF.

By its share, this clonotype is medium-sized. This sequence joins TRBV4-1 and TRBJ2-7; 7 bases are a match to TRBD1. V shed 8 bases and J 4 bases; nucleotides not matched to a gene: 8. The CDR3 contains 13 residues. Germline CDR1 and CDR2: MGHRA and YSYEKL. The DNA for the CDR3 is TGCGCCAGCTCCCCGGGACAGTCGTACGAGCAGTACTTC. Protein sequence: CASSPGQSYEQYF.